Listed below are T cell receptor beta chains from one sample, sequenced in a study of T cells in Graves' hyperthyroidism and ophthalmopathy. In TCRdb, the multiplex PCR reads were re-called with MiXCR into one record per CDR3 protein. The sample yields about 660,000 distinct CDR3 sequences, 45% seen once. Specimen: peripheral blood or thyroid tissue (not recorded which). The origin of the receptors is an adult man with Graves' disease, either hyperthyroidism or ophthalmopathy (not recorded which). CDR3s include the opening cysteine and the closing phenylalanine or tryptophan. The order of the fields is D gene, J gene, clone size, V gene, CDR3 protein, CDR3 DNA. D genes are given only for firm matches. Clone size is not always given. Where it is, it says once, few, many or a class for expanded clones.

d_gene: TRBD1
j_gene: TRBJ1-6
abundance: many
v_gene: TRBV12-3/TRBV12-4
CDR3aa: CASSRQGTSPLHF
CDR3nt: TGTGCCAGCAGTAGACAGGGCACCTCACCCCTCCACTTT

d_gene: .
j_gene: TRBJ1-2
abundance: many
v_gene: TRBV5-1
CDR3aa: CASSLVADYGYTF
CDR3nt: TGCGCCAGCAGCTTGGTGGCAGACTATGGCTACACCTTC

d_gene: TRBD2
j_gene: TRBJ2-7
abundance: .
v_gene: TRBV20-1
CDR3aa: CSAPTSGHSYEQYF
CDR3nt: TGCAGTGCACCAACTAGCGGGCACTCCTACGAGCAGTACTTC

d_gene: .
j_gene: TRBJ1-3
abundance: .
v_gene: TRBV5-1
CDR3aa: CASSLGGATYGNTIYF
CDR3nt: TGCGCCAGCAGCTTGGGAGGGGCTACCTATGGAAACACCATATATTTT

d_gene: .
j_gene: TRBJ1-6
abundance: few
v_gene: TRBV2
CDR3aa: CASSATGDSPLHF
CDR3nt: TGTGCCAGCAGTGCGACAGGAGATTCACCCCTCCACTTT

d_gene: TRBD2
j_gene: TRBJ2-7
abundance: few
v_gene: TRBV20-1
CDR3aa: CSAQSTSGSSSYEQYF
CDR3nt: TGCAGTGCTCAGAGCACTAGCGGGTCAAGCTCCTACGAGCAGTACTTC

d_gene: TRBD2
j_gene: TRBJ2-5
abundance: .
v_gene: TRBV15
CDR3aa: CATSRTSGRAVETQYF
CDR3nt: TGTGCCACCAGCAGAACTAGCGGGAGGGCCGTAGAGACCCAGTACTTC

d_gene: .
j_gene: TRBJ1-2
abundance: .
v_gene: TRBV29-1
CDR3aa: CSVVLGNYGYTF
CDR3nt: TGCAGCGTTGTACTGGGAAACTATGGCTACACCTTC

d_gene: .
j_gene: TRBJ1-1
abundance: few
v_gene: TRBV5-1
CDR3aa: CASSARGKQNTEAFF
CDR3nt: TGCGCCAGCAGCGCCCGGGGGAAACAGAACACTGAAGCTTTCTTT

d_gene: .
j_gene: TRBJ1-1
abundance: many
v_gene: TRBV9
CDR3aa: CASSVLLTGGNTEAFF
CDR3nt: TGTGCCAGCAGCGTACTTCTGACGGGAGGCAACACTGAAGCTTTCTTT

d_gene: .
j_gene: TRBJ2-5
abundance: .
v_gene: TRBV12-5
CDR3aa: CASDSSWYQETQYF
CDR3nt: TGTGCCTCGGACAGCTCTTGGTACCAAGAGACCCAGTACTTC

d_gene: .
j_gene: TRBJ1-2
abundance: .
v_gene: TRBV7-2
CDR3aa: CASSPPIQGYGYTF
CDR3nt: TGTGCCAGCAGCCCCCCAATACAGGGCTATGGCTACACCTTC